This record concerns one TCR beta chain sequence. As yet, its antigen is unknown. The data stem from a study of CD8+ T cells in alopecia areata. Study context: Tofacitinib administration persisted for 6 to 18 months, succeeded by 6 months off drug.

cDNA serving as the sequencing template came from extracted, reverse transcribed RNA. Here immunoSEQ multiplex PCR was the method, and the copy in TCRdb shows in-frame clones only, minus some. The sample lists about 210,000 clones, around 65% occurring once. Described treatment: oral pan-JAK inhibitor, 5-10 mg twice daily. J was trimmed by 4 bases and V by 8 bases; bases with no gene match: 7. The CDR3 length is 12 residues. Germline V gene sequence: CDR1 SQVTM, CDR2 ANQGSEA. Study conclusions and caveats: Tofacitinib delivered significant drops in scalp clonality and in expanded CD8+ clones among the top 100.

The sample in question was CD4+ T cells sorted from blood, obtained at week 44, from a patient treated with tofacitinib. The sequence was collected from a human donor with alopecia areata. This sequence joins TRBV29-1 and TRBJ1-2; the match to TRBD1 covers 7 bases. CDR3 loop: CSTRHRGYGYTF. The CDR3 nucleotides are TGCAGCACAAGACACAGGGGCTATGGCTACACCTTC.